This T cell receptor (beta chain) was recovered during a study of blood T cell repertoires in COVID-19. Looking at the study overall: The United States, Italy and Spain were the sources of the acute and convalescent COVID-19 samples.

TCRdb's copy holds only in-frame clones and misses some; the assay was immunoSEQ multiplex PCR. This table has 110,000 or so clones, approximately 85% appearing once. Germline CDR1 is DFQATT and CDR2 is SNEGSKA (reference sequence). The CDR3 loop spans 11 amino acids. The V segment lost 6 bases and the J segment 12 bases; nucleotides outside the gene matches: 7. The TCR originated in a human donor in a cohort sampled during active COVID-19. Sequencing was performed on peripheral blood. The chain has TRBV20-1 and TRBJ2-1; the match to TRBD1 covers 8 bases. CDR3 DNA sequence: TGCAGTGCAACAAAGGACAGGGTGCAGTTCTTC. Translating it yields CSATKDRVQFF.